The rows below give T cell receptor beta chains drawn from one sample of a study of beta chain features in type 1 diabetes. Sequenced by immunoSEQ multiplex PCR; TCRdb stores in-frame clones only, minus some. The sample consists of about 47,000 clones, about 48% of them appearing once. Source material: stem cell memory CD4+ T cells from blood. Receptor source: a man aged 25-40 years with type 1 diabetes. Both conserved end residues are part of each CDR3. A D gene is named only where the DNA matches it firmly. A clone size is listed for some rows: how often the clone was seen (once, few, many), or a class if it is expanded.

NA | TRBJ2-7 | TRBV28 | NA | TGTGCCAGCAGCCTGTCGGCCAGCCAGGTGGTCGAGCAGTACTTC | CASSLSASQVVEQYF
TRBD2 | TRBJ2-1 | TRBV7-2 | few | TGTGCCAGCAGCTTAGCGCGAGTAGCGGGAACCAATGAGCAGTTCTTC | CASSLARVAGTNEQFF
NA | TRBJ2-2 | TRBV5-1 | NA | TGCGCCAGCTCGAGCGGACCGAACACCGGGGAGCTGTTTTTT | CASSSGPNTGELFF
NA | TRBJ2-3 | TRBV7-2 | NA | TGTGCCAGCAGCTTAGGGGGAGGTAGCGGATACACAGATACGCAGTATTTT | CASSLGGGSGYTDTQYF
NA | TRBJ2-7 | TRBV7-9 | few | TGTGCCAGCAGCTTAGGGTTAGTCTACGAGCAGTACTTC | CASSLGLVYEQYF
TRBD1 | TRBJ2-7 | TRBV19 | NA | TGTGCCAGTTCCGGGACAGGGGCTCGCGAGCAGTACTTC | CASSGTGAREQYF
NA | TRBJ2-7 | TRBV7-9 | few | TGTGCCAGCAGCTTAGGACTAGTCGGCGGCTACGAGCAGTACTTC | CASSLGLVGGYEQYF
TRBD1 | TRBJ2-1 | TRBV7-2 | few | TGTGCCAGCAGCCCGGACAGGGTCCACAATGAGCAGTTCTTC | CASSPDRVHNEQFF
TRBD1 | TRBJ1-5 | TRBV6-5 | NA | TGTGCCAGCAGTTACTGGGGGACAGATCAGCCCCAGCATTTT | CASSYWGTDQPQHF
TRBD1 | TRBJ1-3 | TRBV7-9 | NA | TGTGCCAGCACCCGATGGGCTGGGACAGGTGAGGGAAACACCATATATTTT | CASTRWAGTGEGNTIYF
TRBD1 | TRBJ1-1 | TRBV7-9 | NA | TGTGCCAGCAGCTCTAGCCCACAGGGGGCAGGAGCTTTCTTT | CASSSSPQGAGAFF
TRBD1 | TRBJ2-3 | TRBV7-2 | NA | TGTGCCAGCAGCGTGGACAGGGTGGCAGATACGCAGTATTTT | CASSVDRVADTQYF
TRBD2 | TRBJ2-1 | TRBV9 | NA | TGTGCCAGCAGCGTTTTGTCTAGCGGGAGGGATGAGCAGTTCTTC | CASSVLSSGRDEQFF